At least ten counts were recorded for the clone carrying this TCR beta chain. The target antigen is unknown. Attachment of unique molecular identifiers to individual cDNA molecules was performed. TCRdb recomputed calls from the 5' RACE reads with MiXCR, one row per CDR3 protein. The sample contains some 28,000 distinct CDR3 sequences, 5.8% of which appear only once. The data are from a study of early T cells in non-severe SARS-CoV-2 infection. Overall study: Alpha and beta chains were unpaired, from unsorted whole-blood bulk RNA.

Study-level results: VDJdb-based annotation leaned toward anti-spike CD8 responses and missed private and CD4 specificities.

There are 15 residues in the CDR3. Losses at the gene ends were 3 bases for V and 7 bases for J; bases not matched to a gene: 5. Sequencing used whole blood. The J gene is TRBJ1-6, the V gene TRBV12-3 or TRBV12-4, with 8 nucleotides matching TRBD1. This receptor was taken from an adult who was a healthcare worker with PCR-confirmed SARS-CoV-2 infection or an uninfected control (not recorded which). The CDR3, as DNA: TGTGCCAGCAGTTTGGGACAGGAGGTAAATTCACCCCTCCACTTT. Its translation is CASSLGQEVNSPLHF.